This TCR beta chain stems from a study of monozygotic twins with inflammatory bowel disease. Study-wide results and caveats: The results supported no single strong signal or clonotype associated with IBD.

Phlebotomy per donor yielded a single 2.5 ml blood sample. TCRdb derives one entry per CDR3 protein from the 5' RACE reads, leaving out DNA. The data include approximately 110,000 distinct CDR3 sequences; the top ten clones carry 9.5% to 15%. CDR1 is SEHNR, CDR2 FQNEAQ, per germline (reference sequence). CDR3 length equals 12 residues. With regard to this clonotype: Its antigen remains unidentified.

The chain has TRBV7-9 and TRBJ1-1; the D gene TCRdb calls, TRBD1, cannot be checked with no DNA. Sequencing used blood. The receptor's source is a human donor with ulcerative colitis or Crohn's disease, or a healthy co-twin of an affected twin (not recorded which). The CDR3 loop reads CASSSDRAEAFF.